The 14 T cell receptor beta chains in this list originate from one sample, sequenced in a study of blood T cells in healthy people across ages. Sample-barcoded 5' priming and a J-beta primer mix drove a second PCR of 7 to 11 cycles. TCRdb itself ran the 5' RACE reads through MiXCR, one entry per CDR3 protein. The table has approximately 880,000 distinct CDR3 sequences, around 48% seen once. Sequencing input: blood. The receptors here all came from a young man in good health.

Comment on this clonotype: Germline and junction disagree at one end, which may indicate a read error. This chain joins TRBV7-2 and TRBJ2-3, with 8 bases matching TRBD1. The CDR3 contains 15 residues. CDR1 and CDR2 (germline): SGHTA, FQGNSA. Here the CDR3 DNA reads TGTGCCAGCAGCTTGGGCGGACAGGGATCAAGGGAGCAGTACTTT. Its translation: CASSLGGQGSREQYF. Variable domain in full (rest from reference TRBV7-2 and TRBJ2-3): GAGVSQSPSNKVTEKGKDVELRCDPISGHTALYWYRQSLGQGLEFLIYFQGNSAPDKSGLPSDRFSAERTGGSVSTLTIQRTQQEDSAVYLCASSLGGQGSREQYFGPGTRLTVL.

The V call is TRBV20-1, the J call TRBJ2-7; 7 bases match TRBD2. CDR1 is DFQATT and CDR2 is SNEGSKA in the germline V gene (reference sequence). The trim removed 3 bases at V and 0 bases at J, leaving 5 bases unmatched. This CDR3 contains 14 residues. In DNA, the CDR3 is TGCAGTGCTAGCTGGGGAGGGTCCTCCTACGAGCAGTACTTC. Amino acids: CSASWGGSSYEQYF.

The CDR3 DNA reads TGTGCCAGCAGTGAACAGGGGGCGAGAGAGACCCAGTACTTC. Translation: CASSEQGARETQYF. The genes are TRBV2 and TRBJ2-5; 8 bases fit TRBD1. The CDR3 sequence is 14 residues long. The ends lost 2 bases at V and 4 bases at J; junction bases unmatched: 3. CDR1 and CDR2 from the germline V gene are SNHLY and FYNNEI.

On this clonotype: The junction does not match germline at one end; this may be a read error. The chain couples TRBV7-2 to TRBJ2-5; 11 bases map to TRBD2. The CDR3 sequence is 17 residues long. Germline assignment: CDR1 SGHTA and CDR2 FQGNSA. In DNA, the CDR3 is TGTGCCAGCAGCTTAGGGATTAGCGGGGGGGAACAAGAGACCCGGTACTTC. Amino acid sequence: CASSLGISGGEQETRYF.

Only a few counts were recorded for this clonotype. This chain joins TRBV14 and TRBJ2-4; 9 bases line up with TRBD1. TRBJ2-7 explains the end of the DNA better; the J call may be wrong. Germline CDR1 SGHDN, CDR2 FVKESK. The CDR3 is 14 residues long. The CDR3 DNA follows: TGTGCCAGCAGCTCACAGGGGGCGGTGAGCGAGCAGTACTTC. Translation: CASSSQGAVSEQYF.

The chain uses TRBV10-3 and TRBJ1-5; D is ambiguous. V was pared by 3 bases and J by 4 bases, with 7 bases between. Germline V lookup: CDR1 ENHRY, CDR2 SYGVKD. The CDR3 runs to 13 residues. The CDR3 protein is CAISEQQNQPQHF. The CDR3, as DNA: TGTGCCATCAGTGAACAGCAGAATCAGCCCCAGCATTTT.

The chain is built from TRBV20-1 and TRBJ1-1; D is unclear. CDR3 length: 13 residues. Trimming stripped 1 base from V and 0 bases from J, with 6 bases between. The germline V gene has CDR1 DFQATT and CDR2 SNEGSKA (reference sequence). The CDR3 spells CSARGDLNTEAFF. CDR3 nucleotides: TGCAGTGCTAGAGGGGATTTGAACACTGAAGCTTTCTTT.

The chain uses TRBV25-1 and TRBJ1-2; a weak D match, TRBD1 (6 bases). Looked up from germline, CDR1 is MGHDK and CDR2 is SYGVNS. The V and J ends lost 7 bases and 2 bases respectively, with 11 bases between them. This CDR3 has 13 amino acids. The CDR3 protein is CASTRTENYGYTF. CDR3 coding DNA: TGTGCCAGCACTCGGACAGAAAACTATGGCTACACCTTC.

The CDR3 coding sequence is TGTGCCAGCAGTCCCAACTTGAATTCACCCCTCCACTTT. Translation gives CASSPNLNSPLHF. The V call is TRBV27, the J call TRBJ1-6; D is unresolved. This CDR3 region has 13 residues. Looked up from germline, CDR1 is MNHEY and CDR2 is SMNVEV (reference sequence). V was cut by 5 bases and J by 7 bases, with 9 bases left in between.

J is TRBJ2-7 and V is TRBV11-1; 8 bases line up with TRBD2. This CDR3 contains 15 residues. CDR1 is SGHAT, CDR2 FQDESV, per germline (reference sequence). V lost 0 bases and J lost 4; bases outside the gene matches: 5. This CDR3 is CASSLAAGEPYEQYF. Here the CDR3 DNA reads TGTGCCAGCAGCTTAGCAGCGGGGGAACCTTACGAGCAGTACTTC.

V and J are TRBV20-1 and TRBJ2-3; TRBD1 aligns across 10 bases. The V segment lost 5 bases and the J segment 4 bases; nucleotides outside the gene matches: 12. Germline CDR1 and CDR2: DFQATT and SNEGSKA (reference sequence). The CDR3 spans 16 residues. This chain's CDR3 is CSAPPDDRGHPDTQYF. The CDR3 DNA sequence: TGCAGTGCTCCCCCCGATGACAGGGGGCATCCAGATACGCAGTATTTT.

The sample holds a few counts of this clonotype. DNA for the CDR3: TGTGCCAGCAGCTCGGGACAGAGAGGCTACACCTTC. As protein: CASSSGQRGYTF. The chain couples TRBV7-8 to TRBJ1-2; the match to TRBD1 covers 7 bases. Germline V gene sequence: CDR1 SGHVS, CDR2 FQNEAQ. J gave up 8 bases and V 4 bases, and 4 bases lay outside the gene matches. This CDR3 is built from 12 residues.

J is TRBJ2-7 and V is TRBV7-8; D is unclear. Per the germline V gene, CDR1 is SGHVS and CDR2 is FQNEAQ. V was trimmed by 5 bases and J by 3 bases, leaving 11 bases between them. This CDR3 region has 13 residues. The CDR3, as DNA: TGTGCCAGCAGCCCCGACCCAGACTACGAGCAGTACTTC. Translated: CASSPDPDYEQYF.

There are a few counts of this clonotype. The V gene is TRBV4-3, the J gene TRBJ1-2, with 9 bases aligning to TRBD1. Trimming cost V 4 bases and J 5 bases; bases outside gene matches: 11. The length of the CDR3 is 16 residues. Germline values: CDR1 LGHNA, CDR2 YSLEER. The CDR3 region has the DNA TGCGCCAGCAGCCGATCCATGGACAGGGGAAATTATGGCTACACCTTC. Translation gives CASSRSMDRGNYGYTF.